Below, 19 T cell receptor beta chains from the same sample are listed, as sequenced in a study of cytomegalovirus exposure and HLA in healthy donors. Amplification used 60 Vbeta primers and 13 Jbeta primers. Using immunoSEQ multiplex PCR, the repertoire was profiled, and TCRdb retains in-frame clones only, with some absent. The sample has 98,000 or so clones; over 75% are singletons. The sequenced material came from PBMCs. The receptors shown here come from a man in his sixties in good health and CMV-seropositive.

The rearrangement joins TRBV6-6 to TRBJ1-4; D not certain. The V gene's germline CDR1 is MNHNY and CDR2 SVGAGI (reference sequence). Trimming stripped 5 bases from V and 0 bases from J, with 7 bases between. This CDR3 region has 14 residues. The CDR3 spells CASSPSATNEKLFF. In nucleotides, the CDR3 is TGTGCCAGCAGTCCCAGTGCAACTAATGAAAAACTGTTTTTT.

The chain joins TRBV5-1 to TRBJ1-3, with TRBD1 matching over 8 bases. The V gene end was trimmed by 5 bases and the J gene end by 2 bases; junction bases not matched to a gene: 6. This CDR3 contains 15 residues. The germline gives CDR1 SGHRS, CDR2 YFSETQ. CDR3 in amino acids: CASSSTGQAGNTIYF. The CDR3 DNA sequence: TGCGCCAGCAGTTCGACGGGACAGGCTGGAAACACCATATATTTT.

V gene TRBV29-1 combines with J gene TRBJ2-5; TRBD1 is a possible D gene (5 bases). This CDR3 has 12 amino acids. Per germline, CDR1 SQVTM and CDR2 ANQGSEA. V was trimmed by 7 bases and J by 7 bases, leaving 16 bases between them. CDR3 sequence: CSALQGRGTQYF. CDR3 sequence (DNA): TGCAGCGCTCTCCAGGGTAGGGGGACCCAGTACTTC.

The chain is built from TRBV6-5 and TRBJ2-5; D ambiguous. V shed 2 bases and J shed 4 bases, with 8 bases lying between them. Per germline, CDR1 MNHEY and CDR2 SVGAGI. CDR3 length: 13 amino acids. CDR3: CASSYTRRETQYF. In nucleotides, the CDR3 is TGTGCCAGCAGTTACACGAGGAGAGAGACCCAGTACTTC.

The CDR3 reads CASSLSGTTYEQYF. In DNA form, the CDR3 reads TGCGCCAGCAGCTTGAGCGGGACGACCTACGAGCAGTACTTC. V gene TRBV5-1 combines with J gene TRBJ2-7; TRBD2 matches at 7 bases. This CDR3 has 14 residues. Germline CDR1 SGHRS, CDR2 YFSETQ. With 1 base clipped from V and 2 bases from J, the junction kept 3 bases outside the gene matches.

J is TRBJ2-2 and V is TRBV9, with D hard to call. Germline V gives CDR1 SGDLS, CDR2 YYNGEE. V was trimmed by 0 bases and J by 4 bases, leaving 4 bases between them. This CDR3 comprises 13 residues. CDR3 nucleotide sequence: TGTGCCAGCAGCGTAGGTAGCACCGGGGAGCTGTTTTTT. It specifies CASSVGSTGELFF. Complete variable domain (other parts from reference TRBV9 and TRBJ2-2): DSGVTQTPKHLITATGQRVTLRCSPRSGDLSVYWYQQSLDQGLQFLIQYYNGEERAKGNILERFSAQQFPDLHSELNLSSLELGDSALYFCASSVGSTGELFFGEGSRLTVL.

Only a few counts were recorded for this clone. The J gene is TRBJ1-3, the V gene TRBV6-1; unclear D gene. Deletions cut 5 bases from V and 0 bases from J, with 11 bases between. This CDR3 is built from 15 residues. CDR1 MNHNS and CDR2 SASEGT come from the germline V gene. The CDR3 region is CASSPLAGSGNTIYF. In DNA, the CDR3 is TGTGCCAGCAGTCCCTTAGCCGGCTCTGGAAACACCATATATTTT.

The chain employs TRBV7-9 and TRBJ2-1, with 7 bases that match TRBD2. V lost 5 bases and J lost 1; bases outside the gene matches: 8. CDR1 is SEHNR, CDR2 FQNEAQ, per germline (reference sequence). There are 16 residues in the CDR3. The CDR3 DNA reads TGTGCCAGCAGCCCGAGTCGGGGGGAATCCTACAATGAGCAGTTCTTC. It yields the protein CASSPSRGESYNEQFF.

The V and J genes are TRBV5-6 and TRBJ1-2, with 12 bases aligning to TRBD1. J gave up 7 bases and V 4 bases, and 8 bases lay outside the gene matches. The germline CDR1 and CDR2 sequences are SGHDT and YYEEEE. The CDR3 consists of 15 residues. The CDR3 spells CASSTGTGGISGYTF. The DNA for the CDR3 is TGTGCCAGCAGCACCGGGACAGGGGGCATTAGTGGCTACACCTTC.

This clone occurred a few times. The gene calls are TRBV5-6 and TRBJ2-6; a weak D match, TRBD1 (6 bases). Germline assignment: CDR1 SGHDT and CDR2 YYEEEE. V dropped 7 bases and J dropped 0 bases, with 17 bases sitting between them. The CDR3 spans 17 residues. The CDR3 nucleotides are TGTGCCAGCTACGGCGCAGGGGCCGTCTCTGGGGCCAACGTCCTGACTTTC. Translating it yields CASYGAGAVSGANVLTF.

This clone occurred a few times. The chain links TRBV7-3 to TRBJ2-7, with D maybe TRBD1 (5 bases). Germline V gene lookup returns CDR1 SGHTA and CDR2 FQGTGA. V was shortened by 2 bases and J by 0 bases, with 8 bases between the two germline ends. This CDR3 region has 14 residues. CDR3 residues: CASSLDRNSYEQYF. The CDR3, as DNA: TGTGCCAGCAGCTTAGACAGAAACTCCTACGAGCAGTACTTC.

This chain links TRBV4-3 with TRBJ2-2; TRBD2 matches 8 bases. The junction had 7 bases not matched to a gene; V was cut back by 0 bases and J by 7 bases. CDR1 LGHNA and CDR2 YSLEER come from the germline V gene. The CDR3 is 16 residues long. CDR3 in amino acids: CASSQDPRGGVGELFF. CDR3 DNA sequence: TGCGCCAGCAGCCAAGATCCCCGGGGGGGAGTCGGGGAGCTGTTTTTT.

This chain connects TRBV5-5 to TRBJ2-6, with D possibly being TRBD1 (6 bases). The V end was cut by 4 bases, the J end by 4 bases, with 12 bases between. The CDR3 totals 15 residues. Germline V gene sequence: CDR1 SGHKS, CDR2 YYEKEE (reference sequence). The CDR3 DNA follows: TGTGCCAGCAGCATTCAGGGGACAGGGGCCAACGTCCTGACTTTC. It specifies CASSIQGTGANVLTF.

This clone occurred a few times. The chain joins TRBV2 to TRBJ1-4; D is possibly TRBD1 (5 bases). V lost 2 bases and J lost 8, with 15 bases in between. Germline assignment: CDR1 SNHLY and CDR2 FYNNEI. The CDR3 length is 15 residues. CDR3: CASSESPSRGEKLFF. DNA of the CDR3: TGTGCCAGCAGTGAATCGCCGAGCCGGGGGGAAAAACTGTTTTTT.

The genes are TRBV28 and TRBJ1-5, with 9 bases identical to TRBD1. The CDR3 extends over 16 amino acids. V lost 3 bases, J lost 8 bases, and 11 bases stayed unmatched. Germline V CDR1 and CDR2: MDHEN, SYDVKM. DNA for the CDR3: TGTGCCAGCAGTTTCCCCAGACAGGGGGGAGGTGAGCCCCAGCATTTT. It specifies CASSFPRQGGGEPQHF. The full variable domain, with the rest looked up from reference TRBV28 and TRBJ1-5, is DVKVTQSSRYLVKRTGEKVFLECVQDMDHENMFWYRQDPGLGLRLIYFSYDVKMKEKGDIPEGYSVSREKKERFSLILESASTNQTSMYLCASSFPRQGGGEPQHFGDGTRLSIL.

In nucleotides, the CDR3 is TGTGCCAGCAGTTCCCAGGGTCGAGGCTACACCTTC. This sequence encodes CASSSQGRGYTF. V and J are TRBV28 and TRBJ1-2; possibly TRBD1 for D (5 bases). The CDR3 runs 12 residues. In germline, CDR1 is MDHEN, CDR2 SYDVKM. Trimming took off 4 bases at V and 8 bases at J, with 11 bases between the two ends.

The V and J genes are TRBV5-1 and TRBJ1-4; D might be TRBD1 (5 bases). CDR3 size: 14 residues. Germline loops: CDR1 SGHRS, CDR2 YFSETQ. Trimming cost V 0 bases and J 2 bases, with 5 bases left between them. The CDR3 is CASSLGQTNEKLFF. The DNA of the CDR3 is TGCGCCAGCAGCTTGGGACAGACTAATGAAAAACTGTTTTTT.

This clone was observed a few times. The V gene is TRBV7-8, the J gene TRBJ1-1, with 7 bases fitting TRBD1. The CDR3 extends over 16 amino acids. After removal of 3 bases from V and 0 bases from J, the junction contained 7 bases not matched to a gene. CDR1 and CDR2 (germline): SGHVS, FQNEAQ. The CDR3 reads CASSFADRAVNTEAFF. The CDR3 DNA is TGTGCCAGCAGCTTTGCTGACAGGGCGGTGAACACTGAAGCTTTCTTT.

This chain connects TRBV7-8 to TRBJ1-1, with 7 bases identical to TRBD1. After removal of 2 bases from V and 6 bases from J, the junction contained 6 bases not matched to a gene. Per the germline V gene, CDR1 is SGHVS and CDR2 is FQNEAQ. The CDR3 has 14 residues. Written as DNA, the CDR3 is TGTGCCAGCAGCTTACTCAGGGGGGTGGCTGAAGCTTTCTTT. Its translation is CASSLLRGVAEAFF.